These 5 T cell receptor beta chains originate from one sample sequenced in a study of blood T cell repertoires in COVID-19. The repertoire was sequenced with immunoSEQ multiplex PCR; TCRdb's copy has only in-frame clones and lacks some. Among over 50,000 clones, around 86% were seen once, and the ten largest hold 10% to 13%. Sequencing input: peripheral blood. These receptor sequences come from a human donor in a cohort sampled during active COVID-19.

The chain combines TRBV5-1 with TRBJ2-7; 9 nucleotides match TRBD1. Germline V gives CDR1 SGHRS, CDR2 YFSETQ. After removal of 2 bases from V and 6 bases from J, the junction contained 12 bases not matched to a gene. The CDR3 runs to 16 residues. In DNA form, the CDR3 reads TGCGCCAGCAGCTTAGGGTTTGAGACAGGGGGAGGCGAGCAGTACTTC. This sequence encodes CASSLGFETGGGEQYF.

This clone came up a few times. The chain combines TRBV6-6 with TRBJ1-3; D is undetermined. V lost 5 bases and J lost 4, with 15 bases in between. Germline V gene sequence: CDR1 MNHNY, CDR2 SVGAGI (reference sequence). The CDR3 totals 15 residues. CDR3 DNA sequence: TGTGCCAGCAGTACCACCGGTTACAGCGGAAACACCATATATTTT. Encoded protein: CASSTTGYSGNTIYF.

V usage is TRBV3-1 (or the pseudogene TRBV3-2) and J usage is TRBJ2-1; 9 positions match TRBD2. V shed 1 base, J shed 0 bases, and the junction held 7 bases outside the gene matches. The CDR3 consists of 18 residues. Germline V gene lookup returns CDR1 LGHDT and CDR2 YNNKEL (reference sequence). The CDR3 DNA reads as TGTGCCAGCAGCCAAGGAGGGACTAGCCGTCACTCCTACAATGAGCAGTTCTTC. Residues: CASSQGGTSRHSYNEQFF.

The V gene is TRBV7-8, the J gene TRBJ1-6; the D is unclear. CDR3 size: 16 residues. The V end was cut by 2 bases, the J end by 8 bases, with 16 bases between. Germline-derived CDR1 and CDR2 are SGHVS and FQNEAQ. The CDR3: CASSLLPRQIYSPLHF. CDR3 nucleotide sequence: TGTGCCAGCAGCTTATTGCCCCGTCAGATATATTCACCCCTCCACTTT.

The V gene is TRBV2, the J gene TRBJ2-7; possibly TRBD2 for D (5 bases). CDR1 is SNHLY, CDR2 FYNNEI, per germline. The CDR3 consists of 16 residues. V was cut by 6 bases and J by 0 bases, with 18 bases left in between. CDR3 nucleotides: TGTGCCAGCAGCTCCCTCGGGCCGGGGAGCTCCTACGAGCAGTACTTC. As protein: CASSSLGPGSSYEQYF.